One and the same sample provided the 8 T cell receptor beta chains below, sequenced in a study of blood T cell repertoires in COVID-19. This table comes from immunoSEQ multiplex PCR, and its TCRdb copy is limited to in-frame clones, with some not included. This sample has about 20,000 clones; roughly nine tenths occur once, and the top ten carry roughly 3.7%. Sequencing input: peripheral blood. Receptors were obtained from a human donor in a cohort sampled during active COVID-19.

The chain employs TRBV11-3 and TRBJ2-1; 9 bases map to TRBD2. In germline, CDR1 is SGHNT, CDR2 YENEEA. The CDR3 contains 14 residues. V shed 3 bases, J shed 4 bases, and the junction held 1 base outside the gene matches. CDR3 nucleotides: TGTGCCAGCAGCTTGACTAGCGGTTACAATGAGCAGTTCTTC. Translated, it gives CASSLTSGYNEQFF.

This rearrangement joins TRBV6-2 or TRBV6-3 to TRBJ2-7; TRBD1 is a possible D gene (7 bases). The CDR3 sequence is 15 residues long. Germline V gives CDR1 MNHEY, CDR2 SVGEGT. V lost 4 bases to trimming and J lost 1 base, with 14 bases between them. The CDR3 DNA reads as TGTGCCAGCAGTTGGAGGGGGACAGAATCCTACGAGCAGTACTTC. It codes for CASSWRGTESYEQYF.

The chain links TRBV24-1 to TRBJ1-2; weak D call: TRBD1 (6 bases). V dropped 4 bases and J dropped 5 bases, with 10 bases sitting between them. Per the germline V gene, CDR1 is KGHDR and CDR2 is SFDVKD. This CDR3 is 13 amino acids long. CDR3 nucleotides: TGTGCCACCAGTGACCTAACAGGGTATGGCTACACCTTC. Residues: CATSDLTGYGYTF.

This clone has just a few counts. The genes are TRBV5-5 and TRBJ2-7; D unresolved. Germline CDR1 SGHKS, CDR2 YYEKEE (reference sequence). V was cut by 0 bases and J by 6 bases, with 13 bases left in between. The CDR3 is 14 residues long. CDR3 nucleotides: TGTGCCAGCAGCTTGGACCAGGTCCCGAGCGAGCAGTACGTC. It yields the protein CASSLDQVPSEQYV.

V and J are TRBV19 and TRBJ2-2; D gene ambiguous. Germline CDR1 and CDR2: LNHDA and SQIVND (reference sequence). CDR3 length: 13 residues. V gave up 7 bases and J gave up 3 bases, with 9 bases separating them. This CDR3 reads CASTQFDTGELFF. The CDR3 nucleotides read TGTGCCAGTACACAGTTCGACACCGGGGAGCTGTTTTTT.

The chain recombines TRBV4-3 with TRBJ2-5; tentative D call: TRBD1 (5 bases). The CDR3 covers 16 residues. V was cut by 0 bases and J by 4 bases, with 15 bases left in between. Germline CDR1 reads LGHNA; CDR2 reads YSLEER. The CDR3 DNA reads as TGCGCCAGCAGCCAAGATAGGGTTCAAACAGGAGAGACCCAGTACTTC. Translation: CASSQDRVQTGETQYF.

As DNA, the CDR3 is TGTGCCAGCAGCGGCGCCGCCATCGGGGGCTATGGCTACACCTTC. Amino acid sequence: CASSGAAIGGYGYTF. This sequence joins TRBV11-2 and TRBJ1-2, with D possibly being TRBD1 (5 bases). The V gene's germline CDR1 is SGHAT and CDR2 FQNNGV. V was shortened by 5 bases and J by 4 bases, with 17 bases between the two germline ends. The CDR3 has 15 amino acids.

The chain recombines TRBV7-2 with TRBJ2-7, with D tentatively TRBD1 (7 bases). Trimming cost V 4 bases and J 7 bases, with 17 bases left between them. CDR1 and CDR2 from the germline V gene are SGHTA and FQGNSA. CDR3 length equals 14 residues. CDR3 DNA sequence: TGTGCCAGCAGCTCGGGACAGCGGGTAGGTGAGCAGTACGTC. As protein: CASSSGQRVGEQYV.